In its sample, the clone carrying this T cell receptor (beta chain) was seen many times. Its antigen remains unidentified. Building the TCR beta libraries relied on iRepertoire HTBI primers, and CDR3 regions underwent Arm-PCR. Using its own MiXCR run on the multiplex PCR reads, TCRdb lists one record per CDR3 protein. The table lists roughly 220,000 distinct CDR3 sequences, 15% to 20% of them singletons, with roughly a fifth in the top ten. These data come from a study of regulatory T cells in long-lasting Graves disease. Overall study findings and caveats: TCR diversity was lower in persistent Graves' patients (versus newly diagnosed ones).

Time point: newly diagnosed GD, antithyroid drugs for less than 3 months. With RNA extracted from PBMCs as input, the TCR library was made. This CDR3 region has 15 residues. V dropped 6 bases and J dropped 4 bases, with 19 bases sitting between them. Germline V gene data show CDR1 as KGHSH and CDR2 as LQKENI. This receptor was obtained from a female donor with Graves disease. This specimen was peripheral blood mononuclear cells (PBMCs), taken at new diagnosis, from a patient treated with antithyroid drugs. The gene calls are TRBV18 and TRBJ2-7; D is unresolved. CDR3 DNA sequence: TGTGCCAGCTCGCCGGGCCCTAGATCCCAATACGAGCAGTACTTC. This gives the protein CASSPGPRSQYEQYF.